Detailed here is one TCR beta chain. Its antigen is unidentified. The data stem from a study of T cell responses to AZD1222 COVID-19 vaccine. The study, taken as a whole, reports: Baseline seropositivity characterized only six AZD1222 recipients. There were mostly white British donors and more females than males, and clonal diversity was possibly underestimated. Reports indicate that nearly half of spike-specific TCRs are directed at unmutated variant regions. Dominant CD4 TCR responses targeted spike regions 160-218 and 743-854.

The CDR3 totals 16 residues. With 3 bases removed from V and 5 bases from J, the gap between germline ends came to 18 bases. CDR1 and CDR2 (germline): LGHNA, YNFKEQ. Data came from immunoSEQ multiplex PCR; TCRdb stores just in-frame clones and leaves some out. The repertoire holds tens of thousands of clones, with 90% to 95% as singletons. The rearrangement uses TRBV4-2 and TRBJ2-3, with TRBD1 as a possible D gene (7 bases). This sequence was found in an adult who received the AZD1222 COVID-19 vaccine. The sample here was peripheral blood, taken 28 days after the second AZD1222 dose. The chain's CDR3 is CASSQGGRGSGDTQYF. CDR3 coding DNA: TGTGCCAGCAGCCAGGGGGGCAGGGGGTCTGGAGATACGCAGTATTTT.